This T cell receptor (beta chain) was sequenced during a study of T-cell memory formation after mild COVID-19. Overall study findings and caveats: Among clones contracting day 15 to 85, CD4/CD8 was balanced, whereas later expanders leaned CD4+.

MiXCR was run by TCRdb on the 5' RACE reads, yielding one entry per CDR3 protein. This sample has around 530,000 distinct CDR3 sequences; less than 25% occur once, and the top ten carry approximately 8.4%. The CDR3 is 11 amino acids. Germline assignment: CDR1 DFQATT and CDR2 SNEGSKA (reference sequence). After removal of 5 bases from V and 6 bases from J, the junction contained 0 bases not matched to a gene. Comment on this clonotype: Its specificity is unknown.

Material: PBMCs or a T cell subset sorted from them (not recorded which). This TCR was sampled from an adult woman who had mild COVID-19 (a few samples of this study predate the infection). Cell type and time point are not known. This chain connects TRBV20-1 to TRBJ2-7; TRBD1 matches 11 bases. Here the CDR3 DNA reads TGCAGTGCTGGGACAGGGGGCGAGCAGTACTTC. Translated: CSAGTGGEQYF.